Presented here are 20 T cell receptor beta chains from one specimen sequenced in a study of cytomegalovirus exposure and HLA in healthy donors. The assay was immunoSEQ multiplex PCR, and TCRdb's table has in-frame clones only and misses some. Of over 150,000 clones in the sample, roughly 80% were seen once. Input material: PBMCs. The receptors here all came from a woman aged 18-30 years in good health and CMV-seropositive.

The chain employs TRBV6-1 and TRBJ1-5, with D perhaps matching TRBD1 (6 bases). The CDR3 extends over 15 amino acids. V gave up 6 bases and J gave up 4 bases, with 16 bases separating them. The germline V gene encodes CDR1 MNHNS and CDR2 SASEGT. This CDR3 reads CASSPGTTFNQPQHF. CDR3 bases: TGTGCCAGCAGCCCCGGGACAACTTTTAATCAGCCCCAGCATTTT.

J is TRBJ2-3 and V is TRBV7-2; D unclear. This CDR3 comprises 13 residues. Germline V gene sequence: CDR1 SGHTA, CDR2 FQGNSA. V was pared by 5 bases and J by 4 bases, with 10 bases between. CDR3 region: CASSNPSADTQYF. CDR3 DNA: TGTGCCAGCAGCAACCCGTCGGCAGATACGCAGTATTTT.

This chain uses TRBV6-5 with TRBJ2-3, with TRBD2 identical over 9 bases. Germline V CDR1 and CDR2: MNHEY, SVGAGI. This CDR3 region has 15 residues. The V and J ends lost 2 bases and 4 bases, in that order; junction bases with no gene match: 4. This CDR3 is CASSYGSGGSDTQYF. The DNA for the CDR3 is TGTGCCAGCAGTTACGGGAGCGGGGGGTCAGATACGCAGTATTTT.

The genes are TRBV4-1 and TRBJ1-2, with D possibly being TRBD1 (5 bases). V dropped 0 bases and J dropped 5 bases, with 13 bases sitting between them. The CDR3 runs to 15 residues. The germline V gene has CDR1 MGHRA and CDR2 YSYEKL. CDR3 residues: CASSQDPGRGYGYTF. In nucleotides, the CDR3 is TGCGCCAGCAGCCAAGACCCCGGGAGGGGTTATGGCTACACCTTC.

The rearrangement joins TRBV15 to TRBJ1-2; 9 bases are a match to TRBD1. The length of the CDR3 is 16 residues. Germline CDR1 LNHNV, CDR2 YYDKDF (reference sequence). The trim removed 8 bases at V and 2 bases at J, leaving 12 bases unmatched. Written as DNA, the CDR3 is TGTGCCACCTCCCCAGGACAGGGGCTGGGAAACTATGGCTACACCTTC. Protein sequence: CATSPGQGLGNYGYTF.

The chain employs TRBV7-6 and TRBJ2-3; 7 positions agree with TRBD2. The CDR3 covers 17 residues. Germline V CDR1 and CDR2: SGHVS, FNYEAQ. Losses at the gene ends were 1 base for V and 1 base for J; bases not matched to a gene: 8. This CDR3 reads CASSLGPRSGGTDTQYF. DNA of the CDR3: TGTGCCAGCAGCTTAGGGCCCAGGAGCGGGGGCACAGATACGCAGTATTTT.

V is TRBV29-1 and J is TRBJ1-3, with unresolved D. Between the trimmed V and J ends, which lost 5 bases and 0 bases, there was a span of 11 bases. The CDR3 length is 14 residues. Germline V gene lookup returns CDR1 SQVTM and CDR2 ANQGSEA. CDR3 residues: CSVSTTSSGNTIYF. For the CDR3, the DNA is TGCAGCGTTTCGACAACGAGCTCTGGAAACACCATATATTTT. The full variable domain, in which reference TRBV29-1 and TRBJ1-3 provide the parts outside the CDR3, is SAVISQKPSRDICQRGTSLTIQCQVDSQVTMMFWYRQQPGQSLTLIATANQGSEATYESGFVIDKFPISRPNLTFSTLTVSNMSPEDSSIYLCSVSTTSSGNTIYFGEGSWLTVV.

The chain joins TRBV18 to TRBJ2-7, with TRBD1 identical over 8 bases. The CDR3 is 14 residues long. V lost 4 bases and J lost 2; bases outside the gene matches: 4. From germline, CDR1 is KGHSH and CDR2 LQKENI. The CDR3 loop is CASSQGQGPYEQYF. For the CDR3, the DNA is TGTGCCAGCTCACAAGGACAGGGCCCCTACGAGCAGTACTTC. The complete variable domain, with remaining parts taken from reference TRBV18 and TRBJ2-7, reads NAGVMQNPRHLVRRRGQEARLRCSPMKGHSHVYWYRQLPEEGLKFMVYLQKENIIDESGMPKERFSAEFPKEGPSILRIQQVVRGDSAAYFCASSQGQGPYEQYFGPGTRLTVT.

This clone turned up a few times. This chain uses TRBV14 with TRBJ2-1; D call uncertain. Trimming took off 4 bases at V and 6 bases at J, with 13 bases between the two ends. The CDR3 spans 14 residues. Germline V CDR1 and CDR2: SGHDN, FVKESK. The CDR3 DNA follows: TGTGCCAGCAGCCTAATCCACGCGCTCAATGAGCAGTTCTTC. The encoded protein is CASSLIHALNEQFF.

The chain carries TRBV6-4 and TRBJ2-7; TRBD1 matches at 11 bases. CDR3 length: 16 amino acids. Germline assignment: CDR1 MRHNA and CDR2 SNTAGT. After removal of 6 bases from V and 6 bases from J, the junction contained 13 bases not matched to a gene. CDR3 sequence reads: CASSWGDRGFFGEQYF. The CDR3 DNA follows: TGTGCCAGCAGCTGGGGGGACAGGGGGTTTTTCGGCGAGCAGTACTTC.

In this sample, this clone turned up a few times. This chain joins TRBV2 and TRBJ2-7; 10 bases are a match to TRBD1. Per germline, CDR1 SNHLY and CDR2 FYNNEI. The CDR3 runs to 15 residues. The V segment lost 6 bases and the J segment 1 base; nucleotides outside the gene matches: 6. The CDR3 protein is CASRMGQGYSYEQYF. The CDR3 coding sequence is TGTGCCAGCAGGATGGGACAGGGGTATTCCTACGAGCAGTACTTC. Full variable domain (outside the CDR3, taken from reference TRBV2 and TRBJ2-7): EPEVTQTPSHQVTQMGQEVILRCVPISNHLYFYWYRQILGQKVEFLVSFYNNEISEKSEIFDDQFSVERPDGSNFTLKIRSTKLEDSAMYFCASRMGQGYSYEQYFGPGTRLTVT.

The chain couples TRBV29-1 to TRBJ1-3; D is ambiguous. Germline CDR1 and CDR2: SQVTM and ANQGSEA. The CDR3 sequence is 12 residues long. V lost 4 bases and J lost 2, with 6 bases in between. In DNA form, the CDR3 reads TGCAGCGTTGCACAACCTGGAAACACCATATATTTT. Translation: CSVAQPGNTIYF.

This chain links TRBV9 with TRBJ2-1; 9 nucleotides match TRBD2. Germline values: CDR1 SGDLS, CDR2 YYNGEE. The CDR3 contains 17 residues. The V gene end was trimmed by 0 bases and the J gene end by 0 bases; junction bases not matched to a gene: 4. CDR3 sequence: CASSVAAGGLSYNEQFF. CDR3 DNA sequence: TGTGCCAGCAGCGTAGCAGCGGGGGGCCTCTCCTACAATGAGCAGTTCTTC.

This chain links TRBV9 with TRBJ2-3, with unresolved D. Trimming pared 6 bases from V and 4 bases from J, leaving 12 bases between. CDR1 is SGDLS and CDR2 is YYNGEE in the germline V gene. The CDR3 length is 13 residues. CDR3 sequence: CASTVESADTQYF. The CDR3 DNA reads as TGTGCCAGCACCGTGGAGAGCGCAGATACGCAGTATTTT.

This sequence joins TRBV19 and TRBJ1-3; 8 bases line up with TRBD1. The ends lost 5 bases at V and 4 bases at J; junction bases unmatched: 7. This CDR3 has 15 residues. Germline values: CDR1 LNHDA, CDR2 SQIVND (reference sequence). CDR3 sequence reads: CASSLQTGGGNTIYF. DNA for the CDR3: TGTGCCAGTAGTCTACAAACAGGGGGAGGAAACACCATATATTTT.

V is TRBV4-2 and J is TRBJ2-3; 7 positions match TRBD1. From germline, CDR1 is LGHNA and CDR2 YNFKEQ. After removal of 0 bases from V and 0 bases from J, the junction contained 12 bases not matched to a gene. The CDR3 extends over 19 amino acids. CDR3 sequence: CASSQDAQGLWASTDTQYF. CDR3 DNA sequence: TGTGCCAGCAGCCAAGACGCACAGGGGTTATGGGCAAGCACAGATACGCAGTATTTT.

The chain joins TRBV2 to TRBJ1-1; the match to TRBD1 covers 9 bases. This CDR3 spans 14 amino acids. Trimming at V came to 6 bases and at J to 7 bases, leaving 9 bases not matched to a gene. Germline CDR1 is SNHLY and CDR2 is FYNNEI. The CDR3 loop reads CASRLGQGAGEAFF. CDR3 sequence (DNA): TGTGCCAGCAGATTGGGACAGGGAGCTGGTGAAGCTTTCTTT.

The chain carries TRBV6-6 and TRBJ1-5; D may be TRBD1 (6 bases). The CDR3 consists of 14 residues. Trimming pared 2 bases from V and 6 bases from J, leaving 11 bases between. The germline CDR1 and CDR2 sequences are MNHNY and SVGAGI (reference sequence). CDR3 sequence: CASSYEEGGQPQHF. CDR3 DNA sequence: TGTGCCAGCAGTTACGAGGAAGGGGGTCAGCCCCAGCATTTT.

The chain joins TRBV19 to TRBJ2-4; tentative D call: TRBD2 (7 bases). CDR3 length: 16 residues. The germline CDR1 and CDR2 sequences are LNHDA and SQIVND (reference sequence). V lost 1 base to trimming and J lost 2 bases, with 12 bases between them. CDR3 coding DNA: TGTGCCAGTAGTATAGGTACGGGGGGCCCCAAAAACATTCAGTACTTC. Residues: CASSIGTGGPKNIQYF. The entire variable domain, with the rest obtained from reference TRBV19 and TRBJ2-4, is as follows: DGGITQSPKYLFRKEGQNVTLSCEQNLNHDAMYWYRQDPGQGLRLIYYSQIVNDFQKGDIAEGYSVSREKKESFPLTVTSAQKNPTAFYLCASSIGTGGPKNIQYFGAGTRLSVL.

Comments on this clone: The same CDR3 is also encoded by other DNA sequences in this sample. The chain links TRBV7-2 to TRBJ2-6, with TRBD2 as a possible D gene (6 bases). The CDR3 length is 15 residues. V dropped 3 bases and J dropped 2 bases, with 8 bases sitting between them. Germline lookup yields CDR1 SGHTA and CDR2 FQGNSA. The CDR3 reads CASSLRLAGANVLTF. The CDR3 coding sequence is TGTGCCAGCAGCTTGCGACTAGCTGGGGCCAACGTCCTGACTTTC.